A single sample gave rise to the 15 T cell receptor beta chains below, sequenced in a study of T cell responses to AZD1222 COVID-19 vaccine. TCRdb keeps only in-frame clones here, not all; method: immunoSEQ multiplex PCR. The sample has 90,000 to 120,000 clones, over 80% seen once. This sample comprised peripheral blood, obtained on day 0 of AZD1222 vaccination. The receptors were gathered from an adult in good health.

The genes are TRBV5-4 and TRBJ1-2; possible D gene TRBD1, 6 bases. With 4 bases removed from V and 5 bases from J, the gap between germline ends came to 18 bases. The CDR3 sequence is 15 residues long. The germline gives CDR1 SGHNT, CDR2 YYREEE (reference sequence). CDR3: CASSLGASNKYGYTF. The DNA for the CDR3 is TGTGCCAGCAGCCTGGGGGCTTCCAACAAGTATGGCTACACCTTC.

This clone was counted only a few times. The V gene is TRBV18, the J gene TRBJ1-6, with 9 bases that match TRBD1. CDR3 length: 14 residues. After removal of 6 bases from V and 7 bases from J, the junction contained 4 bases not matched to a gene. Germline assignment: CDR1 KGHSH and CDR2 LQKENI. The CDR3 spells CASSRDRENSPLHF. In nucleotides, the CDR3 is TGTGCCAGCTCTAGGGACAGGGAAAATTCACCCCTCCACTTT.

This chain links TRBV30 with TRBJ1-2, with TRBD1 as a possible D gene (6 bases). The V gene lost 0 bases and the J gene lost 4 bases, with 18 bases spanning the gap. CDR1 GTSNPN and CDR2 SVGIG come from the germline V gene (reference sequence). CDR3 length equals 16 residues. CDR3 in DNA: TGTGCCTGGAGTGTAGCCCGCCAGGGGCTTGGCTATGGCTACACCTTC. This gives the protein CAWSVARQGLGYGYTF.

The V call is TRBV6-5, the J call TRBJ2-7, with 9 bases fitting TRBD2. Trimming cost V 6 bases and J 4 bases; bases outside gene matches: 10. The CDR3 extends over 15 amino acids. Looked up from germline, CDR1 is MNHEY and CDR2 is SVGAGI. CDR3 loop: CASRVRLAASYEQYF. CDR3 sequence (DNA): TGTGCCAGCAGGGTCCGACTAGCGGCTTCTTACGAGCAGTACTTC.

The J gene is TRBJ1-1, the V gene TRBV28; D is undetermined. Trimming pared 5 bases from V and 10 bases from J, leaving 14 bases between. The germline gives CDR1 MDHEN, CDR2 SYDVKM. The CDR3 loop spans 12 amino acids. CDR3 sequence reads: CASSPWITGAFF. CDR3 nucleotide sequence: TGTGCCAGCAGTCCTTGGATAACCGGAGCTTTCTTT.

This chain connects TRBV7-9 to TRBJ2-7, with D possibly TRBD1 on 6 matching bases. The germline V and J ends were trimmed by 1 base and 0 bases, with 16 bases remaining between them. Germline loops: CDR1 SEHNR, CDR2 FQNEAQ (reference sequence). This CDR3 contains 17 residues. The CDR3 DNA is TGTGCCAGCAGCTTAGGGGGGTCGGCAGGGGACTCCTACGAGCAGTACTTC. It yields the protein CASSLGGSAGDSYEQYF.

V and J are TRBV12-5 and TRBJ2-5; 11 bases match TRBD2. The CDR3 spans 16 residues. With 9 bases clipped from V and 5 bases from J, the junction kept 14 bases outside the gene matches. Germline V gene sequence: CDR1 LGHNT, CDR2 FRNRAP. The CDR3 DNA reads TGTGCTAGCGCGATGGGGCTAGCGGGAGGTACGGAGACCCAGTACTTC. It codes for CASAMGLAGGTETQYF.

This CDR3 reads CASSSEGLGFNQPQHF. In nucleotides, the CDR3 is TGTGCCAGCTCAAGCGAGGGTTTGGGGTTCAATCAGCCCCAGCATTTT. The chain recombines TRBV18 with TRBJ1-5; no clear D. The CDR3 length is 16 residues. The V and J ends lost 5 bases and 3 bases respectively, with 17 bases between them. Germline V CDR1 and CDR2: KGHSH, LQKENI.

The V and J genes are TRBV5-1 and TRBJ2-2; no definite D call. The germline V gene has CDR1 SGHRS and CDR2 YFSETQ. Trimming pared 4 bases from V and 8 bases from J, leaving 9 bases between. This CDR3 contains 12 residues. CDR3 protein: CASSPNLGELFF. CDR3 coding DNA: TGCGCCAGCAGCCCCAACCTGGGGGAGCTGTTTTTT.

The chain couples TRBV18 to TRBJ2-6, with 16 bases fitting TRBD2. CDR1 is KGHSH and CDR2 is LQKENI in the germline V gene. The CDR3 runs to 18 residues. The V segment lost 5 bases and the J segment 13 bases; nucleotides outside the gene matches: 14. The CDR3 region is CASSTNNPGTSGRAVLTF. CDR3 nucleotides: TGTGCCAGCTCAACGAATAATCCCGGGACTAGCGGGAGGGCGGTCCTGACTTTC.

The gene calls are TRBV28 and TRBJ2-7, with 7 bases matching TRBD2. The CDR3 runs 15 residues. Trimming at V came to 6 bases and at J to 1 base, leaving 9 bases not matched to a gene. The germline gives CDR1 MDHEN, CDR2 SYDVKM. CDR3 nucleotides: TGTGCCAGCAGCCCAGGGACTACCCATTCCTACGAGCAGTACTTC. This translates into CASSPGTTHSYEQYF. The variable domain in full, with the rest retrieved from reference TRBV28 and TRBJ2-7, is DVKVTQSSRYLVKRTGEKVFLECVQDMDHENMFWYRQDPGLGLRLIYFSYDVKMKEKGDIPEGYSVSREKKERFSLILESASTNQTSMYLCASSPGTTHSYEQYFGPGTRLTVT.

V is TRBV5-1 and J is TRBJ2-6; D unresolved. Trimming took off 4 bases at V and 0 bases at J, with 14 bases between the two ends. The length of the CDR3 is 17 residues. CDR1 and CDR2 from the germline V gene are SGHRS and YFSETQ. The CDR3 region is CASSNSEVLSGANVLTF. In nucleotides, the CDR3 is TGCGCCAGCAGCAATTCCGAGGTGCTCTCTGGGGCCAACGTCCTGACTTTC.

J is TRBJ1-4 and V is TRBV4-1, with D possibly TRBD1 on 5 matching bases. CDR3 length equals 13 residues. Trimming removed 6 bases from V and 8 bases from J, with 13 bases in between. The germline gives CDR1 MGHRA, CDR2 YSYEKL. The CDR3 is CASRLLPGEKLFF. The CDR3 DNA follows: TGCGCCAGCAGACTACTTCCAGGGGAAAAACTGTTTTTT.

The V and J genes are TRBV7-9 and TRBJ2-1, with D hard to call. Germline V gene lookup returns CDR1 SEHNR and CDR2 FQNEAQ (reference sequence). Trimming stripped 3 bases from V and 8 bases from J, with 8 bases between. CDR3 length equals 12 residues. DNA of the CDR3: TGTGCCAGCAGCTTCATAGGCGATGAGCAGTTCTTC. Translating it yields CASSFIGDEQFF.

This clone was counted between two and nine times. The rearrangement links TRBV28 to TRBJ1-5; D ambiguous. Per the germline V gene, CDR1 is MDHEN and CDR2 is SYDVKM. The CDR3 runs to 11 residues. The ends were cut back, 2 bases at V and 8 bases at J, with 4 bases in the middle. The DNA for the CDR3 is TGTGCCAGCAGTTTAGCAGAGCCCCAGCATTTT. Protein: CASSLAEPQHF. The complete variable domain, with remaining parts taken from reference TRBV28 and TRBJ1-5, reads DVKVTQSSRYLVKRTGEKVFLECVQDMDHENMFWYRQDPGLGLRLIYFSYDVKMKEKGDIPEGYSVSREKKERFSLILESASTNQTSMYLCASSLAEPQHFGDGTRLSIL.